This record looks at one T cell receptor beta chain sequence and its context. The source of the sample is a study of blood T cell repertoires in COVID-19. The assay was immunoSEQ multiplex PCR, and TCRdb's table has in-frame clones only and misses some. The data show more than 200,000 clones, 84% seen once. The CDR3 length is 18 residues. With V trimmed by 5 bases and J by 5 bases, 17 bases remained unmatched. CDR1 SGHVS and CDR2 FQNEAQ come from the germline V gene. The J gene is TRBJ2-5, the V gene TRBV7-8, with 10 bases fitting TRBD2. The receptor's source is a man aged 55 to 70 with acute or convalescent COVID-19. Specimen: peripheral blood. CDR3 sequence: CASSHHTPLAGVRETQYF. The CDR3 nucleotides are TGTGCCAGCAGCCACCACACCCCTCTAGCGGGAGTAAGGGAGACCCAGTACTTC.